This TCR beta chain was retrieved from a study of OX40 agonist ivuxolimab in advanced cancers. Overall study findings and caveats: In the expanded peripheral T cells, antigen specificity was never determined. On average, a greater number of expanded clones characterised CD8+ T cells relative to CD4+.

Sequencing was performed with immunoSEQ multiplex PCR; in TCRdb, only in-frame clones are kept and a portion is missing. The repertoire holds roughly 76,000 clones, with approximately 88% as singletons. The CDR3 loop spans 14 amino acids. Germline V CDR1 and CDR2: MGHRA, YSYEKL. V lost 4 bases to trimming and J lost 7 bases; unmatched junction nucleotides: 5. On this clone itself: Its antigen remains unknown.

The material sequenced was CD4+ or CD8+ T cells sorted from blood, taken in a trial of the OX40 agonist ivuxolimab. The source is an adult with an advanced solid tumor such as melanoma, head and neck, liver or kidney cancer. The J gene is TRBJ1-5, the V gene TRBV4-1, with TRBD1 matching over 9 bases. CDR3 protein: CASSRRDREQPQHF. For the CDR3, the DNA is TGCGCCAGCAGCCGCCGGGACAGGGAACAGCCCCAGCATTTT.